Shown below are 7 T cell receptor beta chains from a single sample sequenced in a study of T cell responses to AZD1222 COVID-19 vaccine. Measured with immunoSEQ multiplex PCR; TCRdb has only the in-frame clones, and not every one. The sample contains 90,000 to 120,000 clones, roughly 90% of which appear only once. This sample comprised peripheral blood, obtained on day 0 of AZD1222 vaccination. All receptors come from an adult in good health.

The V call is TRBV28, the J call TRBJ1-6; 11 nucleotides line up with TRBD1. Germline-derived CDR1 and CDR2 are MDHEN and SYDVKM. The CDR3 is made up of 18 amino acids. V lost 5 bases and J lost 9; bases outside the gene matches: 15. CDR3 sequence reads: CASSVQGGTGGDGSPLHF. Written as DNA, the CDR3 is TGTGCCAGCAGTGTGCAAGGAGGGACAGGGGGTGACGGTTCACCCCTCCACTTT.

CDR3 DNA: TGCGCCAGCAGCCCTGGGGACACTGAAGCTTTCTTT. Its translation: CASSPGDTEAFF. V gene TRBV4-3 combines with J gene TRBJ1-1; D ambiguous. Per the germline V gene, CDR1 is LGHNA and CDR2 is YSLEER. CDR3 length: 12 residues. V shed 4 bases and J shed 3 bases, with 6 bases lying between them.

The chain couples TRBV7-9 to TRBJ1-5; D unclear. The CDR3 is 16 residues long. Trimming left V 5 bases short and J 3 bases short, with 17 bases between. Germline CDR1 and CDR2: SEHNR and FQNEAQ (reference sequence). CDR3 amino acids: CASSRHTDGFNQPQHF. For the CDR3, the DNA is TGTGCCAGCAGCCGACACACGGACGGCTTCAATCAGCCCCAGCATTTT.

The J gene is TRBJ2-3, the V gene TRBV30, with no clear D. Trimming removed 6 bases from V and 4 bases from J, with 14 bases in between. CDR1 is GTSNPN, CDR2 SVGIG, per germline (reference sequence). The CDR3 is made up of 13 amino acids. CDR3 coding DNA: TGTGCCTGTACCAACGGGTGGGCAGATACGCAGTATTTT. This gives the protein CACTNGWADTQYF.

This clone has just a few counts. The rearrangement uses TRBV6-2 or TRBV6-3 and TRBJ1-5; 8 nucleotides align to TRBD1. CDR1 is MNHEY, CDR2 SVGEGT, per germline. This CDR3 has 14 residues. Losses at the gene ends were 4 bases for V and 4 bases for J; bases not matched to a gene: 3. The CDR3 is CASSFTGGNQPQHF. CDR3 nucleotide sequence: TGTGCCAGCAGTTTCACAGGGGGGAATCAGCCCCAGCATTTT.

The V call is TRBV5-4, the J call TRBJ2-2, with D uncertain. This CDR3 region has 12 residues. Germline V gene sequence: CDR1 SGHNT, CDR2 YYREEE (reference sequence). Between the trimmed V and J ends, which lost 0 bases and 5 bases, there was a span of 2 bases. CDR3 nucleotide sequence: TGTGCCAGCAGCTTGGAGACCGGGGAGCTGTTTTTT. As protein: CASSLETGELFF.

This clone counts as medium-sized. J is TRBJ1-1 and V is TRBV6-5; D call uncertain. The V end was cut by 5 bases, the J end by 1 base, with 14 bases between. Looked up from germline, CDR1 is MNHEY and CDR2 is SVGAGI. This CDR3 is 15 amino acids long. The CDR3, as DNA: TGTGCCAGCAGTATGGACCGACCTCCGAACACTGAAGCTTTCTTT. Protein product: CASSMDRPPNTEAFF.